This TCR beta chain stems from a study of T cell responses to AZD1222 COVID-19 vaccine. Study-wide points: Just a handful of people given AZD1222 tested seropositive at baseline. Repertoire sampling was restricted to post-peak T cell response timepoints. The donor group comprised mostly white British people and more females; the analysis possibly underestimated clonal diversity. Spike-specific TCRs gained breadth and depth after people received two AZD1222 doses.

To note about this clone: Its antigen remains unidentified.

CDR3 length equals 17 residues. CDR1 is KGHDR and CDR2 is SFDVKD in the germline V gene. V shed 3 bases and J 8 bases; nucleotides not matched to a gene: 12. Sequencing was performed with immunoSEQ multiplex PCR; in TCRdb, only in-frame clones are kept and a portion is missing. The sample consists of 110,000 to 150,000 clones, 85% to 95% of them appearing once. The source was peripheral blood, collected after recovery from COVID-19. The J gene is TRBJ2-2, the V gene TRBV24-1; 9 bases agree with TRBD1. The clonotype originates from an adult who had recovered from COVID-19. The DNA for the CDR3 is TGTGCCACCAGTGATGAGGGACAGGGTAGATATCTGGGGGAGCTGTTTTTT. Protein sequence: CATSDEGQGRYLGELFF.